The 16 T cell receptor beta chains given below trace back to one sample, sequenced in a study of patients and donors after allogeneic stem cell transplantation. TCRdb passed the RT-PCR reads through MiXCR, listing each CDR3 protein once. The repertoire consists of 98,000 or so distinct CDR3 sequences, with 35% occurring once and the leading ten covering 25% to 35%. Sequencing was performed on blood, either unsorted or a sorted T cell fraction (not recorded which). These receptors were obtained from a human donor who was either an allogeneic HSCT recipient or a stem cell or donor lymphocyte infusion donor (not recorded which). It is not recorded whose cells these are; they may come from a transplant donor.

CDR3 bases: TGCAGTGCAGCGGGAGCCCCCTTTAGCACAGATACGCAGTATTTT. Its translation: CSAAGAPFSTDTQYF. The rearrangement uses TRBV20-1 and TRBJ2-3; 8 bases map to TRBD2. With 6 bases clipped from V and 0 bases from J, the junction kept 8 bases outside the gene matches. CDR3 size: 15 residues. CDR1 is DFQATT and CDR2 is SNEGSKA in the germline V gene (reference sequence).

The J gene is TRBJ1-1, the V gene TRBV6-5, with TRBD1 as a possible D gene (5 bases). This CDR3 is 14 amino acids long. Trimming removed 6 bases at V and 5 bases at J, with 16 bases between. In germline, CDR1 is MNHEY, CDR2 SVGAGI. CDR3 coding DNA: TGTGCCAGCAGACCCCGGGGGTTAGGGACTGAAGCTTTCTTT. This gives the protein CASRPRGLGTEAFF.

The gene calls are TRBV5-1 and TRBJ2-5; perhaps TRBD2 as D (6 bases). The CDR3 is 14 residues long. Trimming cost V 2 bases and J 4 bases, with 12 bases left between them. Germline V gives CDR1 SGHRS, CDR2 YFSETQ. The CDR3 reads CASSFRRDLETQYF. The CDR3 DNA is TGCGCCAGCAGCTTCCGGCGGGACTTAGAGACCCAGTACTTC.

CDR3 coding DNA: TGTGCCAGCACCCCTTACGACGGTTACGAGCAGTACTTC. This encodes CASTPYDGYEQYF. V is TRBV6-5 and J is TRBJ2-7, with unresolved D. The CDR3 loop spans 13 amino acids. Trimming took 7 bases from V and 4 from J, leaving 14 bases between them. Germline CDR1 reads MNHEY; CDR2 reads SVGAGI.

This rearrangement joins TRBV20-1 to TRBJ2-3; no reliable D call. This CDR3 has 13 amino acids. V was pared by 0 bases and J by 6 bases, with 10 bases between. Germline V gene sequence: CDR1 DFQATT, CDR2 SNEGSKA (reference sequence). This chain's CDR3 is CSARDVRRDTQYF. The CDR3 region has the DNA TGCAGTGCTAGAGATGTAAGGCGGGATACGCAGTATTTT.

The J gene is TRBJ2-5, the V gene TRBV25-1; D is possibly TRBD1 or TRBD2 (5 bases each). The V gene lost 2 bases and the J gene lost 3 bases, with 13 bases spanning the gap. The CDR3 is 15 amino acids. CDR1 is MGHDK and CDR2 is SYGVNS in the germline V gene. The CDR3 reads CASSEGGHRKETQYF. The CDR3 DNA sequence: TGTGCCAGCAGTGAAGGAGGACATAGGAAAGAGACCCAGTACTTC.

The genes are TRBV20-1 and TRBJ2-2; the D is unclear. Trimming pared 6 bases from V and 2 bases from J, leaving 13 bases between. The length of the CDR3 is 14 residues. The germline V gene encodes CDR1 DFQATT and CDR2 SNEGSKA (reference sequence). CDR3 nucleotide sequence: TGCAGTGCCCGAATCCGATCAAACACCGGGGAGCTGTTTTTT. This encodes CSARIRSNTGELFF.

In its sample, this clonotype was seen a few times. The chain carries TRBV20-1 and TRBJ1-2; 8 nucleotides line up with TRBD1. Losses at the gene ends were 1 base for V and 4 bases for J; bases not matched to a gene: 8. CDR3 length: 15 amino acids. Germline CDR1 reads DFQATT; CDR2 reads SNEGSKA (reference sequence). CDR3 sequence: CSARVTQDRAYGYTF. The CDR3 DNA reads as TGCAGTGCTAGAGTTACGCAGGACAGGGCCTATGGCTACACCTTC.

This chain links TRBV5-1 with TRBJ2-7; D is possibly TRBD1 (6 bases). Deletions cut 4 bases from V and 5 bases from J, with 16 bases between. CDR3 length: 14 residues. CDR1 and CDR2 (germline): SGHRS, YFSETQ. CDR3 bases: TGCGCCAGCAGCCCGGCACCAGGGGACAACGAGCAGTACTTC. Translating it yields CASSPAPGDNEQYF.

This clonotype was detected only once. The genes are TRBV7-2 and TRBJ2-5, with D hard to call. V was pared by 5 bases and J by 7 bases, with 8 bases between. Germline CDR1 and CDR2: SGHTA and FQGNSA. The CDR3 has 11 amino acids. The CDR3 loop is CASSPPGTQYF. CDR3 sequence (DNA): TGTGCCAGCAGCCCCCCGGGGACCCAGTACTTC.

This chain connects TRBV29-1 to TRBJ2-1; D remains ambiguous. This CDR3 spans 11 amino acids. CDR1 is SQVTM, CDR2 ANQGSEA, per germline. V gave up 2 bases and J gave up 10 bases, with 9 bases separating them. CDR3 amino acids: CSVERSYEQFF. CDR3 in DNA: TGCAGCGTTGAACGGAGTTACGAGCAGTTCTTC.

This chain joins TRBV2 and TRBJ1-3; no clear D gene. This CDR3 is built from 13 residues. The germline V gene has CDR1 SNHLY and CDR2 FYNNEI. Trimming stripped 3 bases from V and 1 base from J, with 4 bases between. CDR3 in DNA: TGTGCCAGCAGTGATTGGTCTGGAAACACCATATATTTT. Translated: CASSDWSGNTIYF. The full variable domain, with the rest looked up from reference TRBV2 and TRBJ1-3, is EPEVTQTPSHQVTQMGQEVILRCVPISNHLYFYWYRQILGQKVEFLVSFYNNEISEKSEIFDDQFSVERPDGSNFTLKIRSTKLEDSAMYFCASSDWSGNTIYFGEGSWLTVV.

This clonotype appeared a few times. This chain joins TRBV7-9 and TRBJ1-1; 7 bases fit TRBD1. CDR3 length equals 14 residues. Germline CDR1 is SEHNR and CDR2 is FQNEAQ (reference sequence). V trimming: 3 bases; J trimming: 4 bases; junction bases outside the gene matches: 5. This CDR3 is CASSLRQGGTEAFF. The CDR3 DNA follows: TGTGCCAGCAGCTTGAGACAGGGAGGCACTGAAGCTTTCTTT.

J is TRBJ1-1 and V is TRBV12-3 or TRBV12-4; D is uncertain. This CDR3 comprises 15 residues. The ends were cut back, 6 bases at V and 1 base at J, with 15 bases in the middle. The CDR3 nucleotides are TGTGCCAGCAGCTACAGACGGAGGCAGAACACTGAAGCTTTCTTT. This codes for CASSYRRRQNTEAFF.

This clonotype was detected a few times. The chain uses TRBV7-2 and TRBJ1-4, with D hard to call. The length of the CDR3 is 15 residues. V lost 1 base, J lost 4 bases, and 10 bases lay in between. Per germline, CDR1 SGHTA and CDR2 FQGNSA. This CDR3 reads CASSLEARYNEKLFF. CDR3 nucleotide sequence: TGTGCCAGCAGCTTAGAGGCACGATATAATGAAAAACTGTTTTTT.

This clonotype was detected only a few times. This rearrangement joins TRBV12-3 or TRBV12-4 to TRBJ1-1; D ambiguous. The CDR3 loop spans 14 amino acids. V was clipped by 6 bases and J by 1 base, with 12 bases between them. The CDR3 sequence: CASSLTRSNTEAFF. The CDR3 nucleotides read TGTGCCAGCAGCCTCACTCGATCGAACACTGAAGCTTTCTTT.